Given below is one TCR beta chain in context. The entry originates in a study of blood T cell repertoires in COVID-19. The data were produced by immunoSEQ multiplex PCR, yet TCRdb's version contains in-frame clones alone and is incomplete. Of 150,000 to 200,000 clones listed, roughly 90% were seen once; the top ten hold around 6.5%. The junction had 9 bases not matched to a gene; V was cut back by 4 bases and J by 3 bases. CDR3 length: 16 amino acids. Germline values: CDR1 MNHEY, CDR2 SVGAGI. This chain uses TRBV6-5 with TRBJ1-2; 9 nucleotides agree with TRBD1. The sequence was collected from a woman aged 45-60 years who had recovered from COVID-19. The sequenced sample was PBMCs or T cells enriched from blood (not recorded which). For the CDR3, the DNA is TGTGCCAGCAGTTCCCCGAACAGGGGGCCGGACTATGGCTACACCTTC. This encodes CASSSPNRGPDYGYTF.